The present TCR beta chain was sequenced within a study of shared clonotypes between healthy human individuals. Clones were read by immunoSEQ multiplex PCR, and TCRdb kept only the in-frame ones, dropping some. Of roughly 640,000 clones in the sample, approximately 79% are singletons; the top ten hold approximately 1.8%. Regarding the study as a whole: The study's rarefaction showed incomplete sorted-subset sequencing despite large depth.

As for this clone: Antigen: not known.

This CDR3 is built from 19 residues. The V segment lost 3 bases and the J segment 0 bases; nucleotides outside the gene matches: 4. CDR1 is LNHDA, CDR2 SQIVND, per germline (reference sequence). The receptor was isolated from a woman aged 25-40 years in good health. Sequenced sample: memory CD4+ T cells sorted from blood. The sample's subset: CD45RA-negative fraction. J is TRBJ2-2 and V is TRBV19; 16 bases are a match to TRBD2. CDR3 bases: TGTGCCAGTAGTATTCCGGGACTAGCGGGAGGGCCGAACACCGGGGAGCTGTTTTTT. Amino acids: CASSIPGLAGGPNTGELFF.